These 10 T cell receptor beta chains originate from one sample sequenced in a study of T cell responses to AZD1222 COVID-19 vaccine. Clones were sequenced by immunoSEQ multiplex PCR, and TCRdb holds only the in-frame ones, with some missing. The sample lists approximately 88,000 clones; about nine tenths were seen once. The sequences come from peripheral blood, collected 28 days after the second AZD1222 dose. The receptor set was obtained from an adult who received the AZD1222 COVID-19 vaccine.

The rearrangement links TRBV5-8 to TRBJ2-2; 12 bases are a match to TRBD2. Germline V gives CDR1 SGHTS, CDR2 YDEGEE. The length of the CDR3 is 16 residues. V gave up 4 bases and J gave up 6 bases; unmatched junction bases: 7. The CDR3 protein is CASSRRGLAGPGELFF. The CDR3 DNA is TGTGCCAGCAGCCGCCGGGGACTAGCGGGCCCCGGGGAGCTGTTTTTT.

The CDR3 DNA follows: TGCGCCAGCAGCCCCCCCGACAGGGTTTATGGCTACACCTTC. It yields the protein CASSPPDRVYGYTF. The V gene is TRBV5-1, the J gene TRBJ1-2; 7 bases map to TRBD1. The germline V gene encodes CDR1 SGHRS and CDR2 YFSETQ. This CDR3 contains 14 residues. J lost 5 bases, V lost 4 bases, and 8 bases had no gene match.

In the case of this clone: This specimen includes other DNA sequences encoding the same CDR3. This chain connects TRBV18 to TRBJ1-5, with D unclear. Per the germline V gene, CDR1 is KGHSH and CDR2 is LQKENI. The CDR3 spans 15 residues. V dropped 2 bases and J dropped 3 bases, with 11 bases sitting between them. The CDR3 nucleotides read TGTGCCAGCTCACCAGCCGGGAGGAACAATCAGCCCCAGCATTTT. Translating it yields CASSPAGRNNQPQHF.

The V call is TRBV3-1 (or the pseudogene TRBV3-2), the J call TRBJ2-7; D not certain. The V end was cut by 1 base, the J end by 12 bases, with 10 bases between. In germline, CDR1 is LGHDT, CDR2 YNNKEL (reference sequence). The CDR3 is 11 amino acids. CDR3 sequence reads: CASSQGSAPYF. The DNA for the CDR3 is TGTGCCAGCAGCCAAGGGTCGGCTCCGTACTTC.

The V and J genes are TRBV11-2 and TRBJ2-3, with D perhaps matching TRBD2 (6 bases). The ends were cut back, 4 bases at V and 0 bases at J, with 8 bases in the middle. Germline values: CDR1 SGHAT, CDR2 FQNNGV. This CDR3 has 14 residues. CDR3 sequence reads: CASSSDYSTDTQYF. Written as DNA, the CDR3 is TGTGCCAGCAGCTCGGACTATAGCACAGATACGCAGTATTTT.

The rearrangement joins TRBV28 to TRBJ2-5, with 8 bases fitting TRBD1. This CDR3 is built from 13 residues. CDR1 and CDR2 (germline): MDHEN, SYDVKM. V shed 8 bases and J 3 bases; nucleotides not matched to a gene: 5. CDR3 sequence reads: CASARTGKETQYF. CDR3 sequence (DNA): TGTGCCAGCGCGAGGACAGGGAAAGAGACCCAGTACTTC.

V is TRBV9 and J is TRBJ2-3; D perhaps matches TRBD1 (6 bases). CDR1 and CDR2 (germline): SGDLS, YYNGEE. The CDR3 loop spans 15 amino acids. Trimming shortened V by 4 bases and J by 0 bases, and 12 bases separated the two germline ends. CDR3 protein: CASSPGTLSTDTQYF. In nucleotides, the CDR3 is TGTGCCAGCAGCCCCGGGACACTGAGCACAGATACGCAGTATTTT.

The count of this clone is one. CDR3 nucleotides: TGTGCCAGTAGTATCAATTCAGGTCAGCCCCAGCATTTT. The encoded protein is CASSINSGQPQHF. V is TRBV19 and J is TRBJ1-5; no reliable D call. Germline CDR1 reads LNHDA; CDR2 reads SQIVND (reference sequence). The CDR3 contains 13 residues. The V end lost 3 bases, the J end lost 6 bases, and 9 bases lay between the germline ends.

This clone was detected only once. The CDR3 sequence: CASSGGQTSNQPQHF. CDR3 bases: TGTGCCAGCAGCGGGGGACAGACTAGCAATCAGCCCCAGCATTTT. The V gene is TRBV2, the J gene TRBJ1-5; 7 nucleotides match TRBD1. Germline V CDR1 and CDR2: SNHLY, FYNNEI. V dropped 6 bases and J dropped 0; count of bases not matched to a gene: 5. This CDR3 comprises 15 residues.

The CDR3 DNA reads as TGTGCCAGCAGTTTAGGGGGCTGGCAGGGAGGCCAGCCCCAGCATTTT. It translates to CASSLGGWQGGQPQHF. The V gene is TRBV28, the J gene TRBJ1-5; maybe TRBD1 (6 bases). V shed 2 bases and J shed 7 bases, with 18 bases lying between them. This CDR3 spans 16 amino acids. Per the germline V gene, CDR1 is MDHEN and CDR2 is SYDVKM. Full variable domain (missing parts from reference TRBV28 and TRBJ1-5): DVKVTQSSRYLVKRTGEKVFLECVQDMDHENMFWYRQDPGLGLRLIYFSYDVKMKEKGDIPEGYSVSREKKERFSLILESASTNQTSMYLCASSLGGWQGGQPQHFGDGTRLSIL.